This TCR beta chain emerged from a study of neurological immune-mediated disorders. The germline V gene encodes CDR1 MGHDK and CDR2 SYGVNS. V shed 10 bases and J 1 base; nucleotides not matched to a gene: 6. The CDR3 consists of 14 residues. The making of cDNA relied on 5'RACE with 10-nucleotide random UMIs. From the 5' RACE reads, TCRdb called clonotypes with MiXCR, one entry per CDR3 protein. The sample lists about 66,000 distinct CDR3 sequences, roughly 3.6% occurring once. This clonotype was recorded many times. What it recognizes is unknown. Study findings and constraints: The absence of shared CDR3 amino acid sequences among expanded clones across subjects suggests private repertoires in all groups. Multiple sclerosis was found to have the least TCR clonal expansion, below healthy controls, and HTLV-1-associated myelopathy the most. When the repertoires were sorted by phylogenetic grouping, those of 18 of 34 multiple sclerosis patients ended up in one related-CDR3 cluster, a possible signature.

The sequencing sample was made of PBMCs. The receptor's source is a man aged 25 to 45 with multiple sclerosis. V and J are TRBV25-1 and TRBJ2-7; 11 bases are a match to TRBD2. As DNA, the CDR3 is TGTGCCACCCTTGGGACTAGCGGATCCTACGAGCAGTACTTC. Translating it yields CATLGTSGSYEQYF.